These 3 T cell receptor beta chains share one sample of origin, sequenced in a study of blood T cell repertoires in COVID-19. The table came from immunoSEQ multiplex PCR; TCRdb's copy has only in-frame clones and leaves some out. This table has about 220,000 clones, approximately 81% appearing once. Input material: peripheral blood. All receptors derive from a woman aged 55-70 years who had recovered from COVID-19.

This sequence joins TRBV4-1 and TRBJ2-1; TRBD2 matches at 8 bases. Germline V gene lookup returns CDR1 MGHRA and CDR2 YSYEKL. V was pared by 4 bases and J by 5 bases, with 19 bases of the junction left unmatched. The CDR3 is made up of 19 amino acids. CDR3 bases: TGCGCCAGCAGCCTGAGGGTCGTACATAGCGGGGAGGTCAACAATGAGCAGTTCTTC. Amino acid sequence: CASSLRVVHSGEVNNEQFF.

V and J are TRBV5-1 and TRBJ1-2; no clear D. V lost 0 bases to trimming and J lost 9 bases, with 18 bases between them. This CDR3 comprises 15 residues. Germline V gives CDR1 SGHRS, CDR2 YFSETQ. CDR3 loop: CASSLDFRSPGSYTF. CDR3 nucleotides: TGCGCCAGCAGCTTGGATTTCAGATCGCCAGGCAGCTACACCTTC.

With respect to this clone: This CDR3 is also generated by other DNA sequences in the sample. The chain combines TRBV7-2 with TRBJ2-5; TRBD2 matches at 7 bases. In germline, CDR1 is SGHTA, CDR2 FQGNSA. CDR3 length: 13 residues. Losses at the gene ends were 4 bases for V and 4 bases for J; bases not matched to a gene: 3. In DNA, the CDR3 is TGTGCCAGCAGCTCCCCGGGGGGAGAGACCCAGTACTTC. As protein: CASSSPGGETQYF.